This T cell receptor beta chain was obtained from a study of blood T cells in healthy people across ages. For the study at large: Roughly one uniquely barcoded beta molecule per two T cells was captured.

CDR3 length: 13 amino acids. Trimming left V 4 bases short and J 3 bases short, with 11 bases between. Germline lookup yields CDR1 SGHRS and CDR2 YFSETQ. Using a J-beta primer mix together with a sample-barcoded 5' primer, a second PCR was run for 7 to 11 cycles. Using its own MiXCR run on the 5' RACE reads, TCRdb lists one record per CDR3 protein. Of 800,000 to 950,000 distinct CDR3 sequences listed, about 29% are singletons. About this clonotype: What it binds is not known.

General observations from the study: When set beside aged donors, long-lived donors presented more naive CD4+ cells and higher diversity.

The data also belong to a second study, concerning T cells of mothers and their children. From that second work: Five or six children, together with their three healthy Caucasian mothers, made up the donors.

Sequencing was performed on blood. The chain has TRBV5-1 and TRBJ2-7, with D uncertain. The clonotype was recovered from a woman in her thirties or forties in good health. CDR3 protein: CASSSTENYEQYF. Here the CDR3 DNA reads TGCGCCAGCAGCAGCACGGAGAACTACGAGCAGTACTTC.